Listed here are 11 T cell receptor beta chains from one sample, sequenced in a study of shared clonotypes between healthy human individuals. Produced via immunoSEQ multiplex PCR; TCRdb's table is partial and in-frame only. The table has over a million clones, around four fifths seen once; the top ten hold about 1.5%. The sequencing sample was made of memory CD4+ T cells sorted from blood. Subset indicated: CD45RA-negative fraction. The receptors come from a man younger than 35 in good health.

V and J are TRBV28 and TRBJ1-1; D is uncertain. This CDR3 has 13 amino acids. V dropped 2 bases and J dropped 3 bases, with 7 bases sitting between them. CDR1 and CDR2 (germline): MDHEN, SYDVKM. The CDR3 protein is CASSLVRDTEAFF. The CDR3, as DNA: TGTGCCAGCAGTTTAGTTCGGGACACTGAAGCTTTCTTT.

The chain combines TRBV27 with TRBJ2-2; 14 bases are shared with TRBD2. J gave up 4 bases and V 4 bases, and 5 bases lay outside the gene matches. CDR1 is MNHEY and CDR2 is SMNVEV in the germline V gene (reference sequence). The CDR3 length is 17 residues. The CDR3 DNA sequence: TGTGCCAGCAGTTCCCGGACTAGCGGGAGGCGCACCGGGGAGCTGTTTTTT. Translated: CASSSRTSGRRTGELFF.

The V gene is TRBV6-5, the J gene TRBJ1-5; no clear D. Per germline, CDR1 MNHEY and CDR2 SVGAGI. This CDR3 has 13 residues. V was trimmed by 8 bases and J by 0 bases, leaving 8 bases between them. Written as DNA, the CDR3 is TGTGCCAGCCAGGAAAATAGCAATCAGCCCCAGCATTTT. Translating gives CASQENSNQPQHF.

The genes are TRBV6-5 and TRBJ2-7; D unclear. CDR1 MNHEY and CDR2 SVGAGI come from the germline V gene. The CDR3 loop spans 15 amino acids. The V and J ends lost 0 bases and 0 bases respectively, with 9 bases between them. Here the CDR3 DNA reads TGTGCCAGCAGTTACTCGAGTCTCGCCTCCTACGAGCAGTACTTC. Translating gives CASSYSSLASYEQYF.

This clone was seen once. The gene calls are TRBV6-5 and TRBJ2-5; no firm D call. Germline V lookup: CDR1 MNHEY, CDR2 SVGAGI. This CDR3 contains 14 residues. V lost 4 bases, J lost 3 bases, and 12 bases lay in between. The CDR3, as DNA: TGTGCCAGCAGTTTGGGTGGGCCGAAAGAGACCCAGTACTTC. Amino acid sequence: CASSLGGPKETQYF.

The chain employs TRBV19 and TRBJ2-6, with D unclear. The CDR3 has 15 amino acids. V was shortened by 4 bases and J by 2 bases, with 9 bases between the two germline ends. Germline V lookup: CDR1 LNHDA, CDR2 SQIVND (reference sequence). CDR3 in amino acids: CASSTRATGANVLTF. The CDR3 nucleotides read TGTGCCAGTAGTACAAGGGCTACTGGGGCCAACGTCCTGACTTTC.

The count of this clone is one. J is TRBJ2-3 and V is TRBV19, with D perhaps matching TRBD2 (6 bases). Trimming removed 1 base at V and 2 bases at J, with 10 bases between. Germline assignment: CDR1 LNHDA and CDR2 SQIVND (reference sequence). CDR3 length equals 15 residues. CDR3 sequence (DNA): TGTGCCAGTAGTATAGTTCGGGGGAACACAGATACGCAGTATTTT. Its protein product is CASSIVRGNTDTQYF. The full variable domain, in which reference TRBV19 and TRBJ2-3 provide the parts outside the CDR3, is DGGITQSPKYLFRKEGQNVTLSCEQNLNHDAMYWYRQDPGQGLRLIYYSQIVNDFQKGDIAEGYSVSREKKESFPLTVTSAQKNPTAFYLCASSIVRGNTDTQYFGPGTRLTVL.

The V gene is TRBV5-1, the J gene TRBJ1-2; no definite D call. Trimming cost V 0 bases and J 3 bases, with 12 bases left between them. This CDR3 is built from 15 residues. Germline lookup yields CDR1 SGHRS and CDR2 YFSETQ. The CDR3 DNA follows: TGCGCCAGCAGCTTGGAGGGTACAGTTGACTATGGCTACACCTTC. This encodes CASSLEGTVDYGYTF.

V and J are TRBV2 and TRBJ2-3; TRBD2 agrees at 13 bases. The V gene's germline CDR1 is SNHLY and CDR2 FYNNEI. The CDR3 loop spans 14 amino acids. The V segment lost 6 bases and the J segment 6 bases; nucleotides outside the gene matches: 3. The CDR3 here is CASRRLAGGDTQYF. The DNA of the CDR3 is TGTGCCAGCAGGAGACTAGCGGGGGGTGATACGCAGTATTTT.

V usage is TRBV28 and J usage is TRBJ1-1; TRBD1 matches at 7 bases. V gave up 6 bases and J gave up 4 bases; unmatched junction bases: 11. The germline CDR1 and CDR2 sequences are MDHEN and SYDVKM. The CDR3 is 15 residues long. The CDR3 is CASSGGGGLATEAFF. As DNA, the CDR3 is TGTGCCAGCAGCGGTGGAGGGGGCCTGGCCACTGAAGCTTTCTTT.

The chain links TRBV5-1 to TRBJ1-2; weak D call: TRBD1 (5 bases). The CDR3 runs 15 residues. V dropped 4 bases and J dropped 4 bases, with 17 bases sitting between them. Germline V gene sequence: CDR1 SGHRS, CDR2 YFSETQ. The chain's CDR3 is CASSPARDGVYGYTF. The CDR3 DNA follows: TGCGCCAGCAGCCCGGCGAGGGACGGAGTCTATGGCTACACCTTC.